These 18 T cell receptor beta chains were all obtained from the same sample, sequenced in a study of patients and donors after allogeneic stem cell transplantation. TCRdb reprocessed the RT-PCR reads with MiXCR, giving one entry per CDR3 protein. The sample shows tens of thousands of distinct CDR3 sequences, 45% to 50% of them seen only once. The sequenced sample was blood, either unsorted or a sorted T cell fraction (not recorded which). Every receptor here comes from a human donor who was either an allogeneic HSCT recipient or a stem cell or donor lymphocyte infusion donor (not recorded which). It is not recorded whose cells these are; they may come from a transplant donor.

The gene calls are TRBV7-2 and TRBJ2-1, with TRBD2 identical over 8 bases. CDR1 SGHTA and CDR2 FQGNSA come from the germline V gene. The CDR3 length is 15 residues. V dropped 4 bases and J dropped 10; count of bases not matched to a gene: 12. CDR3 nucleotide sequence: TGTGCCAGCAGCTACATAGCGGGACGCCCAATCGAGCAGTTCTTC. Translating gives CASSYIAGRPIEQFF.

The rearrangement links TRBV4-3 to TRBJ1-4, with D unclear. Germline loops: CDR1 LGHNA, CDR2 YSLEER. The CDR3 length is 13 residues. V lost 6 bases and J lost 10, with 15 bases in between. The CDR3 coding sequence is TGCGCCAGCAGTCACCCGCGCGCGGGAAAACTGTTTTTT. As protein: CASSHPRAGKLFF.

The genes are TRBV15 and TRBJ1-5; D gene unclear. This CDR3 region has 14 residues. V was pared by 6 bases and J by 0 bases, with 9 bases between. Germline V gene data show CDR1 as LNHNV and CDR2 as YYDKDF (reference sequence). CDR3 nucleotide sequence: TGTGCCACCAGAAACCAGAATAGCAATCAGCCCCAGCATTTT. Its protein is CATRNQNSNQPQHF.

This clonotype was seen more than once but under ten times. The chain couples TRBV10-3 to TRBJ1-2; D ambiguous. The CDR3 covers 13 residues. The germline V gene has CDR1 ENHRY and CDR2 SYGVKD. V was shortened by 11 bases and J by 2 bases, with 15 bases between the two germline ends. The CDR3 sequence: CAVTEVRNYGYTF. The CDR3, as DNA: TGTGCCGTAACGGAGGTCAGAAACTATGGCTACACCTTC.

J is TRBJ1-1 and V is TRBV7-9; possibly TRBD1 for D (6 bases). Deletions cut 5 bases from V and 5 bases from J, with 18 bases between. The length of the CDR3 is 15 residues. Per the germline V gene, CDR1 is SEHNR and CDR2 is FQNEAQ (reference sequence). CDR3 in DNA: TGTGCCAGCAGCCGAACGGGGGCAGTGAGGACTGAAGCTTTCTTT. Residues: CASSRTGAVRTEAFF. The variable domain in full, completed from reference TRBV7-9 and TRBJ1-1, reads DTGVSQNPRHKITKRGQNVTFRCDPISEHNRLYWYRQTLGQGPEFLTYFQNEAQLEKSRLLSDRFSAERPKGSFSTLEIQRTEQGDSAMYLCASSRTGAVRTEAFFGQGTRLTVV.

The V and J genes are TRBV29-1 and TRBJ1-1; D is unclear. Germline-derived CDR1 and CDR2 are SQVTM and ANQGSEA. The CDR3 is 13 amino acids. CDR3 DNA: TGCAGTTGCGTCGGGGAGGTAGTGACTGAAGCTTTCTTT. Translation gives CSCVGEVVTEAFF.

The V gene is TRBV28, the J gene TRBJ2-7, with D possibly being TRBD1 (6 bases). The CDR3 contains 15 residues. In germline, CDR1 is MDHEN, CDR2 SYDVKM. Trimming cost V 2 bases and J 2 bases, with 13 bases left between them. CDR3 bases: TGTGCCAGCAGTTTACTCCAGGGGCTAGCCTACGAGCAGTACTTC. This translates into CASSLLQGLAYEQYF. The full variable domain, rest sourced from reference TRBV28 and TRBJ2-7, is DVKVTQSSRYLVKRTGEKVFLECVQDMDHENMFWYRQDPGLGLRLIYFSYDVKMKEKGDIPEGYSVSREKKERFSLILESASTNQTSMYLCASSLLQGLAYEQYFGPGTRLTVT.

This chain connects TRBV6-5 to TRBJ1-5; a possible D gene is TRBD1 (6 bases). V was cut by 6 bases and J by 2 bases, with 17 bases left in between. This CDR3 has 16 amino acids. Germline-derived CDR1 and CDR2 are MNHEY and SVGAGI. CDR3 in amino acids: CASSPVSGQRNQPQHF. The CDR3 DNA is TGTGCCAGCAGCCCCGTCTCGGGACAACGCAATCAGCCCCAGCATTTT.

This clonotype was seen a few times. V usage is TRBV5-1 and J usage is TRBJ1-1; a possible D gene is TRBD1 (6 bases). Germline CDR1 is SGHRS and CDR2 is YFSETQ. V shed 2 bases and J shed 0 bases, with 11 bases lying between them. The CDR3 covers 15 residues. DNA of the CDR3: TGCGCCAGCAGCTTTACAGGGTCCATGAACACTGAAGCTTTCTTT. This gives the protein CASSFTGSMNTEAFF. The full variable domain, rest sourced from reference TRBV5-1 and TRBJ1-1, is KAGVTQTPRYLIKTRGQQVTLSCSPISGHRSVSWYQQTPGQGLQFLFEYFSETQRNKGNFPGRFSGRQFSNSRSEMNVSTLELGDSALYLCASSFTGSMNTEAFFGQGTRLTVV.

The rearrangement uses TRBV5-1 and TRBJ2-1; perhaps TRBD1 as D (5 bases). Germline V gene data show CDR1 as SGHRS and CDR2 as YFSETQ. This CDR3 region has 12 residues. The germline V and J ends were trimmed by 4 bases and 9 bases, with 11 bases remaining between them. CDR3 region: CASSPNQGEQFF. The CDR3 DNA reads TGCGCCAGCAGCCCGAATCAGGGTGAGCAGTTCTTC.

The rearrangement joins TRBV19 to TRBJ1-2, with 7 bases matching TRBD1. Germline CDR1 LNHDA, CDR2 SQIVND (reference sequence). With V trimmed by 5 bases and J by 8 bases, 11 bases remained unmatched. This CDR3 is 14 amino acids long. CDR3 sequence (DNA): TGTGCCAGTAGTTCAGACAGGGCGACTTGGGGCTACACCTTC. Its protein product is CASSSDRATWGYTF.

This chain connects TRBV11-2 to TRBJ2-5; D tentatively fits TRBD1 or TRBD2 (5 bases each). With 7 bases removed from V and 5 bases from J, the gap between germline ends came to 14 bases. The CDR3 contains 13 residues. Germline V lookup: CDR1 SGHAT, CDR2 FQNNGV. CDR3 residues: CASTPERGETQYF. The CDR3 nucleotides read TGTGCCAGCACCCCCGAGAGGGGTGAGACCCAGTACTTC.

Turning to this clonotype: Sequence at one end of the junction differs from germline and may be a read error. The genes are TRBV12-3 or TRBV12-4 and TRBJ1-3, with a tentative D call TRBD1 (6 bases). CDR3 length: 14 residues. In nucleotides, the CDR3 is TGTGCCAGCAACAACCTGGACAGAGGAAACACCATAAATTTT. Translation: CASNNLDRGNTINF.

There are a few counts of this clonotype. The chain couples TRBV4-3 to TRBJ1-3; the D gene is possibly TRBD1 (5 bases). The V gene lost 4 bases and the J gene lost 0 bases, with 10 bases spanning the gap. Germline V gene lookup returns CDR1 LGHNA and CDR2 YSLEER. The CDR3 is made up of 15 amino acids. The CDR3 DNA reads TGCGCCAGCAGCCCGGGACTCACCTCTGGAAACACCATATATTTT. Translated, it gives CASSPGLTSGNTIYF.

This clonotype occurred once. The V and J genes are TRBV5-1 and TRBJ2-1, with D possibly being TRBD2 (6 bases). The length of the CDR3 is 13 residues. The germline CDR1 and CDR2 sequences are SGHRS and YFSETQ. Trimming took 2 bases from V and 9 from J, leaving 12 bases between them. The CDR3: CASSFYLASEQFF. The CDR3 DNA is TGCGCCAGCAGCTTTTATCTAGCGAGTGAGCAGTTCTTC.

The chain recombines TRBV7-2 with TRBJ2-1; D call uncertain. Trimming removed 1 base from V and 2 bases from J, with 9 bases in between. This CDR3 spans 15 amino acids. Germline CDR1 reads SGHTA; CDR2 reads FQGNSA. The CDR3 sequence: CASSLDPATYNEQFF. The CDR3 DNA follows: TGTGCCAGCAGCTTAGACCCGGCCACCTACAATGAGCAGTTCTTC.

The CDR3 loop is CASSVGLKLGNTIYF. The CDR3 bases are TGTGCCAGCAGCGTAGGGCTCAAACTGGGAAACACCATATATTTT. The rearrangement joins TRBV9 to TRBJ1-3; D uncertain. The CDR3 has 15 amino acids. Germline loops: CDR1 SGDLS, CDR2 YYNGEE. Deletions cut 0 bases from V and 4 bases from J, with 11 bases between.

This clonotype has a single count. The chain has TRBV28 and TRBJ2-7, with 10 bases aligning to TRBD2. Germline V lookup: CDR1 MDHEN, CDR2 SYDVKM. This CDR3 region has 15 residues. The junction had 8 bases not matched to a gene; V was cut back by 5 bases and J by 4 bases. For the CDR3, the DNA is TGTGCCAGCAGTGGGGTTAGCGGGAGGCAATACGAGCAGTACTTC. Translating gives CASSGVSGRQYEQYF.